This is a list of T cell receptor beta chains from one sample in a study of identical twins. A single record per CDR3 protein comes from TCRdb applying MiXCR to the 5' RACE reads. The sample yields fewer than 250,000 distinct CDR3 sequences, around 10% seen once. The sample was memory (CD45RO+) T cells sorted from blood. Receptor source: a young woman in good health. Each CDR3 is given with its conserved first and last residue. The D gene is left open where the match is weak.

>18|TRBD2|TRBJ2-1|TRBV18
CASSPWTSGRAGSNEQFF
>16|TRBD2|TRBJ2-2|TRBV7-2
CASSLQGGSNTGELFF
>17|.|TRBJ1-1|TRBV29-1
CSVERRPGLRGNTEAFF
>14|.|TRBJ2-1|TRBV6-2/TRBV6-3
CASSYDGSSRRQFF
>14|.|TRBJ1-2|TRBV7-2
CASSPGGLHYGYTF
>14|.|TRBJ1-4|TRBV9
CASSVRDGHEKLFF
>15|.|TRBJ1-1|TRBV12-3/TRBV12-4
CASSRGTAENTEAFF
>15|.|TRBJ2-2|TRBV7-9
CASSLAVANTGELFF
>16|TRBD1|TRBJ2-1|TRBV9
CASSRRGQTTYNEQFF
>17|TRBD1|TRBJ2-7|TRBV5-5
CASSLANPGTGGYEQYF
>12|.|TRBJ2-4|TRBV3-1
CASSQVGGIQYF
>17|TRBD2|TRBJ2-4|TRBV7-9
CASSYVAGFLEGDIQYF
>14|.|TRBJ2-1|TRBV20-1
CSASALRTYNEQFF
>15|.|TRBJ2-1|TRBV21-1
CARGVLRTDYNEQFF
>13|.|TRBJ2-4|TRBV7-2
CASSLAGTNIQYF